The 15 T cell receptor beta chains listed next were all sequenced from one sample in a study of blood T cell repertoires in COVID-19 (dated by TCRdb to 2018 to 2020). Libraries came from the immunoSEQ multiplex PCR assay. What TCRdb holds here is the immuneACCESS table cut down to in-frame rearrangements. Part of the clones is not present; checked against another copy, under half of the missing clones reflect an unresolved V gene, and the others are unexplained. The sample records around 470,000 clones, roughly 89% of which are singletons. The ten most abundant clones make up about 0.91% of the sample. Sequences were obtained from peripheral blood. The receptor source for this set is a man in his late teens or twenties with COVID-19, enrolled during active disease.

The rearrangement uses TRBV19 and TRBJ2-5, with 9 nucleotides matching TRBD1. The CDR3 extends over 16 amino acids. The ends lost 5 bases at V and 3 bases at J; junction bases unmatched: 10. Germline assignment: CDR1 LNHDA and CDR2 SQIVND (reference sequence). The CDR3 nucleotides read TGTGCCAGTAGTGCGATACAGGGGGCAAAAGAAGAGACCCAGTACTTC. Translation: CASSAIQGAKEETQYF.

The chain joins TRBV6-5 to TRBJ2-3; the match to TRBD2 covers 7 bases. With 4 bases clipped from V and 9 bases from J, the junction kept 1 base outside the gene matches. Germline-derived CDR1 and CDR2 are MNHEY and SVGAGI. This CDR3 spans 11 amino acids. As DNA, the CDR3 is TGTGCCAGCAGTTTAGCGGGCACGCAGTATTTT. Translation: CASSLAGTQYF.

This chain connects TRBV11-3 to TRBJ1-1, with 7 positions matching TRBD1. Germline V CDR1 and CDR2: SGHNT, YENEEA. The CDR3 covers 13 residues. Losses at the gene ends were 5 bases for V and 4 bases for J; bases not matched to a gene: 4. CDR3 sequence: CASSATGLTEAFF. CDR3 bases: TGTGCCAGCAGCGCGACAGGGCTCACTGAAGCTTTCTTT.

In nucleotides, the CDR3 is TGTGCCAGCAAACCGGACAGGGGGCCCGGGGAGCTGTTTTTT. Translation gives CASKPDRGPGELFF. The chain combines TRBV6-5 with TRBJ2-2; TRBD1 matches 11 bases. V was clipped by 7 bases and J by 6 bases; unmatched bases: 4. CDR1 and CDR2 from the germline V gene are MNHEY and SVGAGI. The CDR3 has 14 amino acids.

The V gene is TRBV10-3, the J gene TRBJ2-3; 10 nucleotides agree with TRBD2. Germline CDR1 ENHRY, CDR2 SYGVKD. J lost 3 bases, V lost 6 bases, and 15 bases had no gene match. The CDR3 totals 18 residues. CDR3 region: CAIRDVLPTSGFTDTQYF. Here the CDR3 DNA reads TGTGCCATCAGGGACGTTTTACCGACTAGCGGGTTTACAGATACGCAGTATTTT.

The V call is TRBV18, the J call TRBJ2-5; 8 bases agree with TRBD1. The V segment lost 6 bases and the J segment 4 bases; nucleotides outside the gene matches: 7. Looked up from germline, CDR1 is KGHSH and CDR2 is LQKENI. This CDR3 comprises 14 residues. The CDR3 DNA reads TGTGCCAGCTCCCTCCGAGACAGGGGAGAGACCCAGTACTTC. Protein: CASSLRDRGETQYF.

This clone has only a few counts. This chain joins TRBV9 and TRBJ1-3; D may be TRBD1 (6 bases). The CDR3 length is 14 residues. The germline V gene has CDR1 SGDLS and CDR2 YYNGEE. V was clipped by 5 bases and J by 0 bases, with 9 bases between them. The CDR3: CASRQGSSGNTIYF. The CDR3, as DNA: TGTGCCAGCAGGCAGGGGTCCTCTGGAAACACCATATATTTT.

V usage is TRBV10-3 and J usage is TRBJ2-2; D gene uncertain. Trimming took off 2 bases at V and 2 bases at J, with 6 bases between the two ends. CDR1 and CDR2 from the germline V gene are ENHRY and SYGVKD. This CDR3 is 14 amino acids long. The CDR3 sequence is CAISEVGNTGELFF. In DNA, the CDR3 is TGTGCCATCAGTGAGGTCGGTAACACCGGGGAGCTGTTTTTT.

This rearrangement joins TRBV9 to TRBJ2-5; 8 bases match TRBD1. Germline values: CDR1 SGDLS, CDR2 YYNGEE. This CDR3 is built from 16 residues. With V trimmed by 0 bases and J by 2 bases, 6 bases remained unmatched. Here the CDR3 reads CASSVGTGTAQETQYF. CDR3 nucleotides: TGTGCCAGCAGCGTAGGGACAGGGACCGCTCAAGAGACCCAGTACTTC.

The chain couples TRBV7-2 to TRBJ1-6; D is possibly TRBD1 (5 bases). CDR1 is SGHTA and CDR2 is FQGNSA in the germline V gene. The CDR3 is 15 residues long. V was shortened by 1 base and J by 7 bases, with 11 bases between the two germline ends. The CDR3 coding sequence is TGTGCCAGCAGCTTAGTTGGGTCAGGGAATTCACCCCTCCACTTT. Its translation is CASSLVGSGNSPLHF. Full variable domain (outside the CDR3, taken from reference TRBV7-2 and TRBJ1-6): GAGVSQSPSNKVTEKGKDVELRCDPISGHTALYWYRQSLGQGLEFLIYFQGNSAPDKSGLPSDRFSAERTGGSVSTLTIQRTQQEDSAVYLCASSLVGSGNSPLHFGNGTRLTVT.

This clone was detected only once. V and J are TRBV2 and TRBJ1-6; D is ambiguous. V lost 2 bases, J lost 18 bases, and 11 bases lay in between. This CDR3 has 11 amino acids. Germline CDR1 and CDR2: SNHLY and FYNNEI. CDR3 in DNA: TGTGCCAGCAGTGAATCGGGGAGGTCCCACTTT. Translated, it gives CASSESGRSHF.

The V gene is TRBV28, the J gene TRBJ1-1; D gene ambiguous. CDR1 MDHEN and CDR2 SYDVKM come from the germline V gene. This CDR3 is 12 amino acids long. V gave up 5 bases and J gave up 10 bases, with 14 bases separating them. CDR3 protein: CASSRPPGVAFF. The CDR3 DNA sequence: TGTGCCAGCAGTCGACCGCCGGGTGTAGCTTTCTTT.

This clone was recorded a few times. The gene calls are TRBV21-1 and TRBJ2-1; the D segment call TRBD2 is taken from the table without a DNA check. TRBV21-1 is a pseudogene. CDR3 size: 16 residues. The CDR3 sequence is CASSKRVGSSYNEQFF. In DNA form, the CDR3 reads TGTGCCAGCAGCAAAAGGGTCGGGAGCTCCTACAATGAGCAGTTCTTC.

V usage is TRBV11-2 and J usage is TRBJ1-5, with D unclear. V dropped 3 bases and J dropped 3 bases, with 6 bases sitting between them. The CDR3 length is 13 residues. Germline CDR1 SGHAT, CDR2 FQNNGV. The CDR3 protein is CASSLSLNQPQHF. The CDR3 coding sequence is TGTGCCAGCAGCTTGAGCCTCAATCAGCCCCAGCATTTT.

This clone has more than one count but fewer than ten. The CDR3 coding sequence is TGTGCCAGCAGTTATTCGCGGAGGACCGGGGAGCTGTTTTTT. Its protein product is CASSYSRRTGELFF. The rearrangement uses TRBV6-5 and TRBJ2-2; perhaps TRBD2 as D (5 bases). Germline loops: CDR1 MNHEY, CDR2 SVGAGI. Trimming shortened V by 3 bases and J by 5 bases, and 10 bases separated the two germline ends. The CDR3 consists of 14 residues.